The clone carrying this T cell receptor beta chain was observed a single time. Its antigen remains unknown. This entry is derived from a study of graft-versus-host responses after intestinal transplantation. This CDR3 has 12 residues. The V end lost 5 bases, the J end lost 5 bases, and 4 bases lay between the germline ends. Germline V CDR1 and CDR2: SEHNR, FQNEAQ (reference sequence). Assay used: immunoSEQ multiplex PCR; TCRdb lists only in-frame clones, some missing. The sample comprises approximately 50,000 clones, approximately 84% of which are singletons, and around 0.5% rests with the top ten. This receptor was taken from a human donor who was the organ donor for an intestinal transplant. This material consisted of unstimulated CD4+ T cells sorted from spleen or lymph node cells, taken before transplant. The rearrangement links TRBV7-9 to TRBJ1-6; no definite D call. CDR3 sequence: CASSPHNSPLHF. The DNA for the CDR3 is TGTGCCAGCAGCCCACATAATTCACCCCTCCACTTT.